One T cell receptor (beta chain) is described in this entry. Patients in Seattle were enrolled during active infection, then followed longitudinally. V lost 0 bases and J lost 4; bases outside the gene matches: 4. The CDR3 covers 15 residues. Looked up from germline, CDR1 is SGHTA and CDR2 is FQGNSA. The data originate from a study of blood T cell repertoires in COVID-19. Whole-study context: Spain, Italy and the United States supplied samples that represented acute and convalescent COVID-19. PBMCs, B-cell-depleted T cells, or T cells were the source of the cDNA or gDNA that made up the material.

Repertoires were generated with immunoSEQ multiplex PCR, while TCRdb's copy carries only in-frame clones and drops some. Found here are roughly 380,000 clones, about 89% of them singletons; the top ten hold around 1.5%. The TCR comes from a woman in her thirties or forties with COVID-19, enrolled during active disease. Sequencing was carried out using peripheral blood. V and J are TRBV7-2 and TRBJ1-2; 8 bases fit TRBD1. CDR3 amino acids: CASSLATGEGYGYTF. CDR3 nucleotide sequence: TGTGCCAGCAGCTTAGCGACAGGGGAAGGCTATGGCTACACCTTC.